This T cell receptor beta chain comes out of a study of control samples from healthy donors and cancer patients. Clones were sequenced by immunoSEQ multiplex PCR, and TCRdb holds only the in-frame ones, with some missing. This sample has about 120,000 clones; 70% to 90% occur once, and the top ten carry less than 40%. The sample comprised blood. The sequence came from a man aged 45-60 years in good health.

The CDR3 loop is CASSMMRRDRGNGELFF. Here the CDR3 DNA reads TGTGCCAGTAGTATGATGAGGCGGGACAGGGGGAACGGGGAGCTGTTTTTT. The genes are TRBV19 and TRBJ2-2; 11 bases fit TRBD1. With V trimmed by 3 bases and J by 7 bases, 10 bases remained unmatched. The V gene's germline CDR1 is LNHDA and CDR2 SQIVND (reference sequence). The CDR3 is 17 residues long.